The 2 T cell receptor beta chains presented below share a single source sample, sequenced in a study of blood T cell repertoires in COVID-19. Only in-frame clones appear in the TCRdb table, and some are missing; sequencing was by immunoSEQ multiplex PCR. The data contain approximately 280,000 clones, approximately 83% of them seen just once; the ten biggest clones take up roughly 2.1%. Sequenced sample: peripheral blood. These receptors originate from a young woman who had recovered from COVID-19.

The rearrangement uses TRBV7-9 and TRBJ2-1, with D unclear. Germline-derived CDR1 and CDR2 are SEHNR and FQNEAQ (reference sequence). The germline V and J ends were trimmed by 0 bases and 10 bases, with 7 bases remaining between them. CDR3 size: 12 residues. The DNA for the CDR3 is TGTGCCAGCAGCTTAGCTAATGTAGAGCAGTTCTTC. It is translated as CASSLANVEQFF.

This chain links TRBV7-9 with TRBJ1-1; TRBD1 agrees at 9 bases. CDR1 and CDR2 (germline): SEHNR, FQNEAQ (reference sequence). The CDR3 length is 13 residues. V was clipped by 5 bases and J by 8 bases; unmatched bases: 6. The CDR3 bases are TGTGCCAGCAGCCGAACAGGGGGCGCGGAAGCTTTCTTT. This translates into CASSRTGGAEAFF.